Sequencing of this TCR beta chain was carried out in a study of neurological immune-mediated disorders. General study results and limits: The expanded clones of different subjects shared no CDR3 amino acid sequences (suggesting private repertoires in all groups). The study found the most TCR clonal expansion in HTLV-1-associated myelopathy and the least in multiple sclerosis, below healthy controls.

This sample's time point: longitudinal time-point 3. Unsorted libraries were prepared from 2 million PBMCs held at -80 C. The cDNA was synthesized by means of template-switch 5'RACE, which was carried out with 10-nucleotide random UMIs. TCRdb analysed the 5' RACE reads with MiXCR anew, one entry per CDR3 protein. Of about 48,000 distinct CDR3 sequences listed, roughly 13% were seen once; the top ten hold about 10%. The CDR3 loop spans 12 amino acids. Trimming stripped 5 bases from V and 7 bases from J, with 12 bases between. This clonotype was observed many times. Its specificity is not known. The clonotype was recovered from a male donor with HTLV-1-associated myelopathy (HAM/TSP). The specimen sequenced was PBMCs. The J gene is TRBJ2-7, the V gene TRBV12-3 or TRBV12-4; no clear D gene. The CDR3 DNA reads TGTGCCAGCAGTAAAAACTCAAGAGAGCAGTACTTC. Translation gives CASSKNSREQYF.